Below, 12 T cell receptor beta chains from the same sample are listed, as sequenced in a study of T cell changes during pregnancy in multiple sclerosis. Clones were sequenced by immunoSEQ multiplex PCR, and TCRdb holds only the in-frame ones, with some missing. The sample lists about 71,000 clones; approximately 94% were seen once. The material was peripheral blood, obtained in the third trimester of pregnancy. Source of these receptors: a female donor with multiple sclerosis, enrolled in a pregnancy study.

The chain has TRBV18 and TRBJ2-1; 9 bases fit TRBD2. The V and J ends lost 3 bases and 5 bases, in that order; junction bases with no gene match: 5. There are 15 residues in the CDR3. Germline CDR1 reads KGHSH; CDR2 reads LQKENI. CDR3 sequence (DNA): TGTGCCAGCTCACCTTTGCGGGAGGGCAACAATGAGCAGTTCTTC. Amino acids: CASSPLREGNNEQFF. The full variable domain, with the rest looked up from reference TRBV18 and TRBJ2-1, is NAGVMQNPRHLVRRRGQEARLRCSPMKGHSHVYWYRQLPEEGLKFMVYLQKENIIDESGMPKERFSAEFPKEGPSILRIQQVVRGDSAAYFCASSPLREGNNEQFFGPGTRLTVL.

The rearrangement links TRBV5-4 to TRBJ2-3; TRBD2 aligns across 7 bases. Trimming cost V 1 base and J 2 bases; bases outside gene matches: 7. The CDR3 spans 16 residues. Germline V lookup: CDR1 SGHNT, CDR2 YYREEE (reference sequence). In DNA form, the CDR3 reads TGTGCCAGCAGCTTGCGAGCTAGCGGATACACAGATACGCAGTATTTT. Translating it yields CASSLRASGYTDTQYF.

The rearrangement links TRBV15 to TRBJ2-7, with a tentative D call TRBD2 (5 bases). The CDR3 consists of 14 residues. Germline values: CDR1 LNHNV, CDR2 YYDKDF (reference sequence). Between the trimmed V and J ends, which lost 5 bases and 7 bases, there was a span of 18 bases. DNA for the CDR3: TGTGCCACCAGCGCAGTCCGGGGTCCGGGGGAGCAGTACTTC. Encoded protein: CATSAVRGPGEQYF.

The V gene is TRBV28, the J gene TRBJ2-1; a possible D gene is TRBD2 (6 bases). Trimming took 4 bases from V and 16 from J, leaving 23 bases between them. Germline V gene sequence: CDR1 MDHEN, CDR2 SYDVKM. The CDR3 is made up of 14 amino acids. CDR3 nucleotides: TGTGCCAGCAGTTCATCCGTACCGAGACTAGACTCCTTCTTC. It is translated as CASSSSVPRLDSFF.

The chain is built from TRBV7-8 and TRBJ1-2; no clear D. Germline V CDR1 and CDR2: SGHVS, FQNEAQ. This CDR3 is 13 amino acids long. With 6 bases removed from V and 1 base from J, the gap between germline ends came to 9 bases. The CDR3 is CASSNDYNYGYTF. The CDR3 DNA follows: TGTGCCAGCAGTAATGACTATAACTATGGCTACACCTTC.

V usage is TRBV5-1 and J usage is TRBJ1-5, with D tentatively TRBD1 (6 bases). This CDR3 region has 15 residues. CDR1 and CDR2 (germline): SGHRS, YFSETQ. V gave up 2 bases and J gave up 0 bases, with 9 bases separating them. CDR3 loop: CASSLGTNSNQPQHF. CDR3 in DNA: TGCGCCAGCAGCTTAGGGACAAATAGCAATCAGCCCCAGCATTTT.

The genes are TRBV4-3 and TRBJ2-7, with D possibly being TRBD2 (6 bases). Per germline, CDR1 LGHNA and CDR2 YSLEER. Trimming stripped 4 bases from V and 6 bases from J, with 22 bases between. The CDR3 sequence is 16 residues long. The CDR3 region is CASSPSMEGVGAEQYF. Written as DNA, the CDR3 is TGCGCCAGCAGCCCAAGTATGGAGGGAGTTGGGGCCGAGCAGTACTTC.

This sequence joins TRBV11-3 and TRBJ2-2, with TRBD1 identical over 11 bases. After removal of 3 bases from V and 4 bases from J, the junction contained 4 bases not matched to a gene. CDR1 SGHNT and CDR2 YENEEA come from the germline V gene. CDR3 length: 16 residues. The DNA for the CDR3 is TGTGCCAGCAGCTTGGACAGGGGGCCAAGCACCGGGGAGCTGTTTTTT. Translated, it gives CASSLDRGPSTGELFF.

This CDR3 is CASGLGVTTGTSGQETQYF. The CDR3 bases are TGTGCTAGTGGTTTGGGTGTGACGACCGGGACTAGCGGACAAGAGACCCAGTACTTC. The chain couples TRBV12-5 to TRBJ2-5; 11 nucleotides match TRBD2. The CDR3 is 19 amino acids. Trimming cost V 1 base and J 2 bases; bases outside gene matches: 12. Germline V lookup: CDR1 LGHNT, CDR2 FRNRAP. Full variable domain (remainder filled in from reference TRBV12-5 and TRBJ2-5): DARVTQTPRHKVTEMGQEVTMRCQPILGHNTVFWYRQTMMQGLELLAYFRNRAPLDDSGMPKDRFSAEMPDATLATLKIQPSEPRDSAVYFCASGLGVTTGTSGQETQYFGPGTRLLVL.

This chain connects TRBV5-4 to TRBJ1-1, with 7 bases identical to TRBD1. The J segment lost 5 bases and the V segment lost 3 bases, leaving 1 base of the junction unmatched. CDR1 SGHNT and CDR2 YYREEE come from the germline V gene (reference sequence). The CDR3 loop spans 12 amino acids. As DNA, the CDR3 is TGTGCCAGCAGCTCGACAGGGACTGAAGCTTTCTTT. Translated, it gives CASSSTGTEAFF.

The genes are TRBV19 and TRBJ1-1; 9 bases are a match to TRBD1. The J segment lost 11 bases and the V segment lost 6 bases, leaving 19 bases of the junction unmatched. In germline, CDR1 is LNHDA, CDR2 SQIVND (reference sequence). This CDR3 contains 16 residues. The CDR3 DNA follows: TGTGCCAGTAGCCGGAGGCCTGGGACAGGGAATAATAGTGCTTTCTTT. It yields the protein CASSRRPGTGNNSAFF.

The chain employs TRBV19 and TRBJ1-1, with unresolved D. Trimming shortened V by 0 bases and J by 2 bases, and 16 bases separated the two germline ends. The CDR3 consists of 17 residues. Germline assignment: CDR1 LNHDA and CDR2 SQIVND (reference sequence). CDR3 DNA: TGTGCCAGTAGTATAGAGGCCGGGGAAAATTTAAACACTGAAGCTTTCTTT. It codes for CASSIEAGENLNTEAFF.